The present T cell receptor (beta chain) was sequenced within a study of cytomegalovirus exposure and HLA in healthy donors. Study-wide points: There was a cluster of highly shared sequence variants that was likely a sequencing artifact. In an earlier analysis, productive rearrangement rates for most beta V segments clustered near 87% or 30%. With further analysis later on, most CMV-associated TCR beta chains appeared HLA-restricted. In vitro testing confirmed a few CMV-associated chains as specific for CMV antigens.

Vbeta (60) and Jbeta (13) primers were used in the PCR. Libraries were prepared by immunoSEQ multiplex PCR; TCRdb keeps only in-frame clonotypes and omits some of them. In the table there are 150,000 to 170,000 clones, around 79% of which are singletons. This clone was observed a few times. Its antigen remains unknown. This CDR3 has 16 residues. V was clipped by 0 bases and J by 0 bases, with 12 bases between them. The germline CDR1 and CDR2 sequences are SGHDT and YYEEEE. Source material: PBMCs. V is TRBV5-6 and J is TRBJ1-1, with a weak D call TRBD1 (6 bases). The TCR was taken from a man younger than 45 in good health and CMV-seropositive. This CDR3 is CASSLATGRVNTEAFF. CDR3 sequence (DNA): TGTGCCAGCAGCTTGGCCACAGGGAGGGTGAACACTGAAGCTTTCTTT.